The 6 T cell receptor beta chains presented below share a single source sample, sequenced in a study of beta chain features in type 1 diabetes listed by TCRdb under 2018. The paper as a whole reports these results and caveats: In all four CD4+ subsets, TCRB CDR3 length was moderately but significantly shorter in type 1 diabetes patients.

These receptors' antigens are unknown. Receptors were amplified or captured by the immunoSEQ multiplex PCR assay. The High Capacity cDNA Reverse Transcription Kit was used to reverse transcribe all of the isolated RNA, meaning that expressed TCRB transcripts were what got sequenced. TCRdb re-hosts the immuneACCESS table, in-frame sequences only. Its copies lack some clones; in the studies checked, an unresolved V gene accounts for under half of them, and the cause for the rest is not known. Present in this sample are about 400,000 clones, over 9.5% of which were seen just once. The top ten clones comprise approximately 0.01% of the sample. Specimen: naive CD4+ T cells from blood. The cell subset or site label corresponds to: true naive CD4+ T cells. These receptors were taken from a woman aged 18-30 years with type 1 diabetes.

The chain recombines TRBV7-3 with TRBJ2-1; the D gene is possibly TRBD2 (7 bases). Germline assignment: CDR1 SGHTA and CDR2 FQGTGA. V was pared by 5 bases and J by 7 bases, with 21 bases between. The CDR3 covers 16 residues. CDR3 loop: CASSLSGGGSQNEQFF. CDR3 nucleotides: TGTGCCAGCAGCCTCTCGGGGGGCGGGAGTCAGAATGAGCAGTTCTTC.

V and J are TRBV1 and TRBJ1-4. TRBV1 is shown as a pseudogene. The length of the CDR3 is 14 residues. The CDR3 DNA reads as TGCACCAGCAGCCCGGCGGGCCTTAATGAAAAACTGTTTTTT. This translates into CTSSPAGLNEKLFF.

A few counts support this clone. The chain employs TRBV21-1 and TRBJ2-7; TRBD1, the table's D call, lacks a check against the DNA. TRBV21-1 is listed as a pseudogene. This CDR3 has 17 amino acids. The CDR3, as DNA: TGTGCCAGCAGCAATTCCCAGAGGGACAGACCCTTCTACGAGCAGTACTTC. This sequence encodes CASSNSQRDRPFYEQYF.

The chain has TRBV6-5 and TRBJ2-1; 7 bases are a match to TRBD1. The CDR3 spans 15 residues. The germline gives CDR1 MNHEY, CDR2 SVGAGI. Losses at the gene ends were 2 bases for V and 7 bases for J; bases not matched to a gene: 8. DNA of the CDR3: TGTGCCAGCAGTTACACGTCCCAGACAGGGAATGAGCAGTTCTTC. Amino acid sequence: CASSYTSQTGNEQFF.

The V and J genes are TRBV27 and TRBJ2-7; 8 bases align to TRBD1. The germline V gene has CDR1 MNHEY and CDR2 SMNVEV (reference sequence). CDR3 length: 13 amino acids. J gave up 6 bases and V 7 bases, and 8 bases lay outside the gene matches. The CDR3, as DNA: TGTGCCAGCACCCGGACAGGGACAGGCGAGCAGTACTTC. Its protein is CASTRTGTGEQYF.

V is TRBV5-6 and J is TRBJ2-1; 11 bases are shared with TRBD2. The germline gives CDR1 SGHDT, CDR2 YYEEEE. V was pared by 2 bases and J by 5 bases, with 6 bases of the junction left unmatched. This CDR3 region has 16 residues. CDR3 DNA sequence: TGTGCCAGCAGCTTACCGGGACTAGCGGCCGACAATGAGCAGTTCTTC. It codes for CASSLPGLAADNEQFF.